Presented here are 23 T cell receptor beta chains from one specimen sequenced in a study of blood T cell repertoires in COVID-19. TCRdb's table, derived via immunoSEQ multiplex PCR, lists solely in-frame clones and lacks some. The table has 430,000 or so clones, approximately 90% seen once. What was sequenced was peripheral blood. The source of these receptors is a man younger than 35 with COVID-19, enrolled during active disease.

The chain carries TRBV7-6 and TRBJ2-1, with 10 bases identical to TRBD2. CDR3 length: 16 residues. V was clipped by 5 bases and J by 8 bases; unmatched bases: 12. Germline CDR1 and CDR2: SGHVS and FNYEAQ. In DNA form, the CDR3 reads TGTGCCAGCAGCCCCCTGTATAGCGGGGGGTTGGATGAGCAGTTCTTC. Translation: CASSPLYSGGLDEQFF.

The rearrangement joins TRBV6-4 to TRBJ2-2; D uncertain. The germline CDR1 and CDR2 sequences are MRHNA and SNTAGT. The CDR3 spans 12 residues. Trimming shortened V by 9 bases and J by 4 bases, and 9 bases separated the two germline ends. As DNA, the CDR3 is TGTGCCAGTTCATCCCCCACCGGGGAGCTGTTTTTT. Translated: CASSSPTGELFF.

This rearrangement joins TRBV6-5 to TRBJ1-2, with TRBD1 matching over 9 bases. Germline V gene lookup returns CDR1 MNHEY and CDR2 SVGAGI. The CDR3 loop spans 13 amino acids. J lost 2 bases, V lost 7 bases, and 2 bases had no gene match. CDR3: CASTGQGNYGYTF. DNA for the CDR3: TGTGCCAGCACCGGACAGGGGAACTATGGCTACACCTTC.

The J gene is TRBJ1-4, the V gene TRBV27, with D perhaps matching TRBD1 (6 bases). Trimming stripped 3 bases from V and 7 bases from J, with 12 bases between. This CDR3 region has 14 residues. CDR1 MNHEY and CDR2 SMNVEV come from the germline V gene (reference sequence). The CDR3 DNA reads as TGTGCCAGCAGTTTCGGGCAGGGGCGTGAAAAACTGTTTTTT. Its translation is CASSFGQGREKLFF.

The chain couples TRBV7-9 to TRBJ2-5; possible D gene TRBD1, 5 bases. This CDR3 region has 17 residues. The ends were cut back, 3 bases at V and 2 bases at J, with 19 bases in the middle. CDR1 and CDR2 (germline): SEHNR, FQNEAQ (reference sequence). The CDR3 nucleotides are TGTGCCAGCAGCTTGATTGTAGGACAAAGAATTCAAGAGACCCAGTACTTC. Translating it yields CASSLIVGQRIQETQYF.

The chain combines TRBV12-3 or TRBV12-4 with TRBJ1-1; D uncertain. This CDR3 has 12 amino acids. The V end lost 3 bases, the J end lost 4 bases, and 6 bases lay between the germline ends. In DNA, the CDR3 is TGTGCCAGCAGTTTGCTAGCCACTGAAGCTTTCTTT. It is translated as CASSLLATEAFF.

This clone was recorded only once. The rearrangement joins TRBV10-3 to TRBJ2-3; 11 bases fit TRBD1. The V gene end was trimmed by 5 bases and the J gene end by 6 bases; junction bases not matched to a gene: 7. Germline lookup yields CDR1 ENHRY and CDR2 SYGVKD. The CDR3 is 15 amino acids. CDR3 nucleotides: TGTGCCATCAGTACCTCCCGGGACAGGGGGGATACGCAGTATTTT. It yields the protein CAISTSRDRGDTQYF.

The chain employs TRBV30 and TRBJ2-1, with a weak D call TRBD2 (6 bases). Germline loops: CDR1 GTSNPN, CDR2 SVGIG (reference sequence). The CDR3 is 13 residues long. V shed 0 bases and J shed 8 bases, with 11 bases lying between them. The CDR3 is CAWSVGGGDEQFF. DNA of the CDR3: TGTGCCTGGAGTGTGGGGGGTGGCGATGAGCAGTTCTTC.

This clone occurred a few times. This sequence joins TRBV6-5 and TRBJ1-3, with D possibly matching TRBD1 (5 bases). The germline V gene has CDR1 MNHEY and CDR2 SVGAGI. There are 14 residues in the CDR3. Trimming stripped 2 bases from V and 1 base from J, with 6 bases between. Here the CDR3 DNA reads TGTGCCAGCAGTTACGGGGGGTCTGGAAACACCATATATTTT. Its translation: CASSYGGSGNTIYF.

V and J are TRBV10-3 and TRBJ1-2, with 10 bases that match TRBD1. With 6 bases clipped from V and 2 bases from J, the junction kept 9 bases outside the gene matches. CDR1 and CDR2 from the germline V gene are ENHRY and SYGVKD. The CDR3 is made up of 16 amino acids. CDR3 sequence: CAISDRTGGSNYGYTF. CDR3 DNA sequence: TGTGCCATCAGCGACCGGACAGGGGGATCCAACTATGGCTACACCTTC.

The chain couples TRBV13 to TRBJ2-1; 13 nucleotides match TRBD2. Trimming cost V 3 bases and J 9 bases; bases outside gene matches: 17. The CDR3 is 19 amino acids. Per germline, CDR1 PRHDT and CDR2 FYEKMQ (reference sequence). Here the CDR3 reads CASSFWAELAGGQVGEQFF. The CDR3 DNA reads TGTGCCAGCAGCTTTTGGGCGGAACTAGCGGGGGGGCAGGTCGGTGAGCAGTTCTTC.

The gene calls are TRBV5-6 and TRBJ2-5; a weak D match, TRBD2 (7 bases). CDR3 length equals 14 residues. Trimming shortened V by 0 bases and J by 7 bases, and 13 bases separated the two germline ends. CDR1 is SGHDT and CDR2 is YYEEEE in the germline V gene. The CDR3 loop is CASSLGLARGTQYF. CDR3 nucleotide sequence: TGTGCCAGCAGCTTGGGACTAGCCAGGGGGACCCAGTACTTC.

This chain links TRBV2 with TRBJ1-2; 8 bases are a match to TRBD1. Trimming at V came to 6 bases and at J to 3 bases, leaving 9 bases not matched to a gene. The CDR3 runs to 15 residues. Germline CDR1 and CDR2: SNHLY and FYNNEI. The chain's CDR3 is CASSDLRTGYYGYTF. The CDR3 coding sequence is TGTGCCAGCAGCGATCTAAGGACAGGGTACTATGGCTACACCTTC.

The chain uses TRBV25-1 and TRBJ2-1; 9 bases agree with TRBD2. The V and J ends lost 3 bases and 6 bases, in that order; junction bases with no gene match: 15. The germline gives CDR1 MGHDK, CDR2 SYGVNS. This CDR3 spans 18 amino acids. CDR3 in amino acids: CASSDARPSGKGTNEQFF. The DNA for the CDR3 is TGTGCCAGCAGTGATGCTAGGCCTAGCGGGAAAGGGACCAATGAGCAGTTCTTC.

The rearrangement joins TRBV13 to TRBJ2-3, with D possibly being TRBD1 (5 bases). This CDR3 region has 15 residues. Germline CDR1 reads PRHDT; CDR2 reads FYEKMQ (reference sequence). Trimming stripped 1 base from V and 0 bases from J, with 8 bases between. CDR3 nucleotide sequence: TGTGCCAGCAGCTTAGAAGGGGCTAGCACAGATACGCAGTATTTT. It specifies CASSLEGASTDTQYF.

The rearrangement links TRBV9 to TRBJ2-1, with 9 nucleotides matching TRBD2. Germline loops: CDR1 SGDLS, CDR2 YYNGEE. V was clipped by 1 base and J by 5 bases; unmatched bases: 4. The CDR3 is 15 residues long. The chain's CDR3 is CASSVRGGRDNEQFF. In DNA form, the CDR3 reads TGTGCCAGCAGCGTAAGGGGCGGGAGGGACAATGAGCAGTTCTTC.

The chain is built from TRBV9 and TRBJ2-3; 8 nucleotides align to TRBD1. Losses at the gene ends were 3 bases for V and 2 bases for J; bases not matched to a gene: 5. Per germline, CDR1 SGDLS and CDR2 YYNGEE. The CDR3 sequence is 15 residues long. Written as DNA, the CDR3 is TGTGCCAGCAGCGACAGGGGGGACTTCACAGATACGCAGTATTTT. As protein: CASSDRGDFTDTQYF.

This clone was seen once. This chain joins TRBV5-1 and TRBJ2-3, with D possibly matching TRBD2 (7 bases). The CDR3 is 16 amino acids. Looked up from germline, CDR1 is SGHRS and CDR2 is YFSETQ. The V gene lost 3 bases and the J gene lost 2 bases, with 16 bases spanning the gap. The CDR3 protein is CASSSQGLAVTDTQYF. The CDR3 DNA reads as TGCGCCAGCAGCTCCCAGGGGCTAGCGGTCACAGATACGCAGTATTTT.

This chain joins TRBV7-9 and TRBJ2-3; TRBD2 matches 7 bases. This CDR3 has 15 amino acids. Germline V CDR1 and CDR2: SEHNR, FQNEAQ (reference sequence). J lost 2 bases, V lost 5 bases, and 7 bases had no gene match. The CDR3, as DNA: TGTGCCAGCAGCGCAAGCAGCGGGACCACAGATACGCAGTATTTT. This codes for CASSASSGTTDTQYF.

CDR3 nucleotide sequence: TGTGCCAGCAGTCCGGTGGCGGGACAGGGCGGATCACCCCTCCACTTT. Encoded protein: CASSPVAGQGGSPLHF. V is TRBV2 and J is TRBJ1-6; 9 nucleotides line up with TRBD1. This CDR3 has 16 residues. The germline V gene has CDR1 SNHLY and CDR2 FYNNEI. V was clipped by 5 bases and J by 10 bases; unmatched bases: 12. Complete variable domain (other parts from reference TRBV2 and TRBJ1-6): EPEVTQTPSHQVTQMGQEVILRCVPISNHLYFYWYRQILGQKVEFLVSFYNNEISEKSEIFDDQFSVERPDGSNFTLKIRSTKLEDSAMYFCASSPVAGQGGSPLHFGNGTRLTVT.

This sequence joins TRBV12-3 or TRBV12-4 and TRBJ1-1; tentative D call: TRBD1 (5 bases). This CDR3 comprises 13 residues. The V end lost 6 bases, the J end lost 1 base, and 9 bases lay between the germline ends. For the CDR3, the DNA is TGTGCCAGCAGCAAGACAGAGAACACTGAAGCTTTCTTT. The encoded protein is CASSKTENTEAFF.

As for this clone: Since the CDR3 does not end with the conserved phenylalanine or tryptophan, this likely comes from a read error. No DNA is shown, since the ends of the CDR3 on it are uncertain; the CDR3 is the one TCRdb lists. The chain is built from TRBV21-1 and TRBJ2-7; TRBD2 is the table's D call, not checked against the DNA. TRBV21-1 is a pseudogene. The CDR3 is made up of 10 amino acids, end residues included. The CDR3 sequence is CASSKVEDDL.

The chain carries TRBV2 and TRBJ1-2; 7 bases align to TRBD1. CDR3 length: 13 amino acids. Germline V gene data show CDR1 as SNHLY and CDR2 as FYNNEI. V lost 7 bases, J lost 8 bases, and 10 bases stayed unmatched. The CDR3 nucleotides are TGTGCCAGCATTCCCGACAGGGAGAAGGGCTACACCTTC. Translating it yields CASIPDREKGYTF.